Below, 23 T cell receptor beta chains from the same sample are listed, as sequenced in a study of PD-1 blockade in classical Hodgkin lymphoma. The assay was immunoSEQ multiplex PCR, and TCRdb's table has in-frame clones only and misses some. The top ten hold approximately 14% of the sample, which has tens of thousands of clones, almost 90% seen once. The time point here: cycle 4 day 1 (C4D1), after five to seven weeks of nivolumab. Every one of the patients relapsed after autologous stem cell transplantation (brentuximab vedotin exposure was variable). This sample comprised peripheral blood mononuclear cells (PBMCs), obtained before the fourth cycle of nivolumab. The receptors derive from a human donor with classical Hodgkin lymphoma.

The chain couples TRBV18 to TRBJ2-7; 7 bases are shared with TRBD2. The CDR3 is 12 amino acids. Trimming at V came to 3 bases and at J to 4 bases, leaving 0 bases not matched to a gene. In germline, CDR1 is KGHSH, CDR2 LQKENI. CDR3 in amino acids: CASSPGGYEQYF. CDR3 DNA: TGTGCCAGCTCACCGGGAGGGTACGAGCAGTACTTC.

The chain recombines TRBV20-1 with TRBJ2-7, with unresolved D. Germline CDR1 and CDR2: DFQATT and SNEGSKA (reference sequence). V lost 1 base, J lost 3 bases, and 4 bases lay in between. The CDR3 has 11 residues. The CDR3 DNA follows: TGCAGTGCTAGAGTTAACTACGAGCAGTACTTC. Its translation: CSARVNYEQYF.

Judged by abundance, this clone is hyperexpanded. The V call is TRBV5-8, the J call TRBJ1-1; D is unclear. V lost 2 bases to trimming and J lost 0 bases, with 5 bases between them. This CDR3 is built from 13 residues. Germline loops: CDR1 SGHTS, CDR2 YDEGEE. CDR3 nucleotides: TGTGCCAGCAGCTTTATTGTGAACACTGAAGCTTTCTTT. Encoded protein: CASSFIVNTEAFF.

The chain links TRBV7-9 to TRBJ1-2, with D unclear. Germline V CDR1 and CDR2: SEHNR, FQNEAQ (reference sequence). Trimming took 5 bases from V and 6 from J, leaving 13 bases between them. CDR3 length equals 13 residues. The CDR3, as DNA: TGTGCCAGCAGCCCGACCCGGGTGGATGGCTACACCTTC. Translating gives CASSPTRVDGYTF.

As DNA, the CDR3 is TGCGCCAGCAGCTTAATGGATTCTACCTCTGGGGCCAACGTCCTGACTTTC. Translation: CASSLMDSTSGANVLTF. The chain has TRBV5-1 and TRBJ2-6; D gene ambiguous. The V gene's germline CDR1 is SGHRS and CDR2 YFSETQ. V shed 2 bases and J shed 0 bases, with 12 bases lying between them. The CDR3 is 17 amino acids.

The chain is built from TRBV5-6 and TRBJ1-1, with D maybe TRBD1 (6 bases). CDR3 length: 16 amino acids. Germline values: CDR1 SGHDT, CDR2 YYEEEE. Trimming removed 4 bases at V and 2 bases at J, with 18 bases between. The CDR3 region has the DNA TGTGCCAGCAGCATATACGGTGGCAGGGGAAACACTGAAGCTTTCTTT. This codes for CASSIYGGRGNTEAFF.

The rearrangement links TRBV28 to TRBJ2-5; D may match TRBD1 or TRBD2 (5 bases each). V was shortened by 11 bases and J by 6 bases, with 10 bases between the two germline ends. The CDR3 consists of 10 residues. Germline V CDR1 and CDR2: MDHEN, SYDVKM. In DNA form, the CDR3 reads TGTGCCGCGCAGGGACAGACCCAGTACTTC. Its translation: CAAQGQTQYF.

The rearrangement joins TRBV5-1 to TRBJ2-1, with D possibly being TRBD1 or TRBD2 (5 bases each). Trimming left V 6 bases short and J 7 bases short, with 17 bases between. The CDR3 loop spans 14 amino acids. Germline loops: CDR1 SGHRS, CDR2 YFSETQ. DNA of the CDR3: TGCGCCAGCACCAGGGAGCCCGTTGGAAATGAGCAGTTCTTC. Translating it yields CASTREPVGNEQFF. Full variable domain (remainder filled in from reference TRBV5-1 and TRBJ2-1): KAGVTQTPRYLIKTRGQQVTLSCSPISGHRSVSWYQQTPGQGLQFLFEYFSETQRNKGNFPGRFSGRQFSNSRSEMNVSTLELGDSALYLCASTREPVGNEQFFGPGTRLTVL.

The chain links TRBV7-9 to TRBJ2-3, with 11 nucleotides matching TRBD2. The CDR3 length is 16 residues. Trimming at V came to 2 bases and at J to 6 bases, leaving 7 bases not matched to a gene. Germline V CDR1 and CDR2: SEHNR, FQNEAQ (reference sequence). The CDR3 here is CASSLPLAGAWDTQYF. CDR3 DNA sequence: TGTGCCAGCAGCTTACCACTAGCGGGAGCATGGGATACGCAGTATTTT.

This chain connects TRBV7-8 to TRBJ2-7; 8 nucleotides agree with TRBD2. The CDR3 length is 15 residues. Trimming took 5 bases from V and 6 from J; bases not matched to a gene: 12. Germline V CDR1 and CDR2: SGHVS, FQNEAQ. The CDR3 loop is CASSKPGLGTLEQYF. The CDR3 nucleotides are TGTGCCAGCAGCAAACCGGGACTAGGGACTCTCGAGCAGTACTTC.

The chain has TRBV10-3 and TRBJ1-4; a weak D match, TRBD1 (5 bases). Germline V lookup: CDR1 ENHRY, CDR2 SYGVKD. V lost 6 bases to trimming and J lost 5 bases, with 10 bases between them. The CDR3 has 13 amino acids. CDR3 loop: CAISYRDNEKLFF. The CDR3 nucleotides are TGTGCCATCAGCTACCGGGACAATGAAAAACTGTTTTTT.

The rearrangement joins TRBV5-5 to TRBJ1-3, with D possibly matching TRBD1 (5 bases). Germline values: CDR1 SGHKS, CDR2 YYEKEE (reference sequence). The CDR3 sequence is 14 residues long. V dropped 1 base and J dropped 7 bases, with 12 bases sitting between them. The CDR3 loop reads CASSLLLSGNTIYF. For the CDR3, the DNA is TGTGCCAGCAGCTTGTTACTCTCAGGGAACACCATATATTTT.

The chain combines TRBV4-1 with TRBJ2-7; weak D call: TRBD1 (6 bases). CDR1 MGHRA and CDR2 YSYEKL come from the germline V gene. CDR3 length: 15 residues. Trimming took 1 base from V and 3 from J, leaving 13 bases between them. Here the CDR3 reads CASSQAGQGNYEQYF. The CDR3, as DNA: TGCGCCAGCAGCCAAGCTGGGCAGGGGAACTACGAGCAGTACTTC.

This chain links TRBV5-1 with TRBJ1-4; TRBD1 is a possible D gene (5 bases). Germline values: CDR1 SGHRS, CDR2 YFSETQ. The CDR3 has 16 residues. V gave up 4 bases and J gave up 3 bases, with 16 bases separating them. The DNA for the CDR3 is TGCGCCAGCAGCCCACGCGAGTGGGGCCCTAATGAAAAACTGTTTTTT. Translation: CASSPREWGPNEKLFF.

The V call is TRBV11-3, the J call TRBJ2-7; the D is unclear. The CDR3 runs to 13 residues. Germline V gene lookup returns CDR1 SGHNT and CDR2 YENEEA. The germline V and J ends were trimmed by 3 bases and 0 bases, with 6 bases remaining between them. The CDR3 reads CASSFHSSYEQYF. The CDR3 DNA sequence: TGTGCCAGCAGCTTCCATAGCTCCTACGAGCAGTACTTC.

The V and J genes are TRBV7-8 and TRBJ2-7, with 10 bases identical to TRBD2. Germline values: CDR1 SGHVS, CDR2 FQNEAQ. V dropped 5 bases and J dropped 1; count of bases not matched to a gene: 5. There are 15 residues in the CDR3. The CDR3 nucleotides read TGTGCCAGCAGCCTACCTAGCGGGAGTTCCTACGAGCAGTACTTC. Its translation is CASSLPSGSSYEQYF.

In nucleotides, the CDR3 is TGTGCCAGTACTGGGACGTGGGGGGCTGGCGGGGAGCTGTTTTTT. Translating gives CASTGTWGAGGELFF. The rearrangement links TRBV19 to TRBJ2-2; tentatively, D is TRBD1 or TRBD2 (6 bases each). From germline, CDR1 is LNHDA and CDR2 SQIVND (reference sequence). This CDR3 region has 15 residues. V shed 7 bases and J shed 7 bases, with 19 bases lying between them.

The gene calls are TRBV6-5 and TRBJ2-1; 8 bases agree with TRBD2. The CDR3 contains 15 residues. Trimming cost V 6 bases and J 6 bases; bases outside gene matches: 10. Germline values: CDR1 MNHEY, CDR2 SVGAGI. The CDR3 DNA reads TGTGCCAGCAGACTACAAGCGGGGGCCCTCAATGAGCAGTTCTTC. It yields the protein CASRLQAGALNEQFF.

The rearrangement joins TRBV4-2 to TRBJ1-2; D perhaps matches TRBD1 (5 bases). CDR3 size: 15 residues. Trimming shortened V by 4 bases and J by 8 bases, and 20 bases separated the two germline ends. Germline V gene lookup returns CDR1 LGHNA and CDR2 YNFKEQ. The CDR3 spells CASSRTGGGAKGYTF. The CDR3 DNA follows: TGTGCCAGCAGCCGGACCGGTGGGGGTGCGAAGGGCTACACCTTC.

The chain links TRBV11-3 to TRBJ1-5; D may be TRBD1 (5 bases). Germline CDR1 and CDR2: SGHNT and YENEEA. V lost 1 base and J 7 bases, leaving 11 bases between the germline ends. The length of the CDR3 is 14 residues. The CDR3 sequence: CASSLGGRDQPQHF. The CDR3 DNA follows: TGTGCCAGCAGCTTAGGCGGGAGGGACCAGCCCCAGCATTTT. Based on the CDR3 plus reference TRBV11-3 and TRBJ1-5, the full variable domain is EAGVVQSPRYKIIEKKQPVAFWCNPISGHNTLYWYLQNLGQGPELLIRYENEEAVDDSQLPKDRFSAERLKGVDSTLKIQPAELGDSAVYLCASSLGGRDQPQHFGDGTRLSIL.

This clone occurred a few times. This sequence joins TRBV15 and TRBJ2-7; D remains ambiguous. The CDR3 totals 15 residues. With 0 bases removed from V and 2 bases from J, the gap between germline ends came to 11 bases. Germline loops: CDR1 LNHNV, CDR2 YYDKDF (reference sequence). The CDR3 nucleotides are TGTGCCACCAGCAGAGAGTTGGACGGAGCCTACGAGCAGTACTTC. Translation: CATSRELDGAYEQYF. The whole variable domain, filled in from reference TRBV15 and TRBJ2-7, reads DAMVIQNPRYQVTQFGKPVTLSCSQTLNHNVMYWYQQKSSQAPKLLFHYYDKDFNNEADTPDNFQSRRPNTSFCFLDIRSPGLGDTAMYLCATSRELDGAYEQYFGPGTRLTVT.

This chain connects TRBV5-4 to TRBJ2-3; 14 bases are shared with TRBD2. The germline V gene encodes CDR1 SGHNT and CDR2 YYREEE (reference sequence). The CDR3 length is 19 residues. Trimming cost V 4 bases and J 4 bases; bases outside gene matches: 14. CDR3 region: CASSQGLAGVVVSADTQYF. As DNA, the CDR3 is TGTGCCAGCAGCCAGGGACTAGCGGGAGTCGTAGTTAGCGCAGATACGCAGTATTTT. Complete variable domain (other parts from reference TRBV5-4 and TRBJ2-3): ETGVTQSPTHLIKTRGQQVTLRCSSQSGHNTVSWYQQALGQGPQFIFQYYREEENGRGNFPPRFSGLQFPNYSSELNVNALELDDSALYLCASSQGLAGVVVSADTQYFGPGTRLTVL.

V usage is TRBV7-9 and J usage is TRBJ2-4; 9 positions match TRBD1. The germline CDR1 and CDR2 sequences are SEHNR and FQNEAQ (reference sequence). This CDR3 is built from 16 residues. J lost 6 bases, V lost 5 bases, and 11 bases had no gene match. Here the CDR3 DNA reads TGTGCCAGCAGCGGACAGGGGAGAAGAGGAGCAAACATTCAGTACTTC. It encodes CASSGQGRRGANIQYF.